The 15 T cell receptor beta chains below come from one sample, sequenced in a study of cytomegalovirus exposure and HLA in healthy donors. The PCR was carried out with 60 Vbeta primers and 13 Jbeta primers. Clones were sequenced by immunoSEQ multiplex PCR, and TCRdb holds only the in-frame ones, with some missing. The profile shows around 110,000 clones, around three quarters of them singletons. Sequenced: PBMCs. Receptors were obtained from a woman under 30 in good health and CMV-seropositive.

This clone was seen a single time. The chain's CDR3 is CASSDAGLAGRHSSYNEQFF. Written as DNA, the CDR3 is TGTGCCAGCAGCGATGCTGGACTAGCGGGGAGGCACAGCTCCTACAATGAGCAGTTCTTC. The V and J genes are TRBV13 and TRBJ2-1, with 12 bases aligning to TRBD2. CDR1 and CDR2 from the germline V gene are PRHDT and FYEKMQ (reference sequence). V lost 5 bases to trimming and J lost 0 bases; unmatched junction nucleotides: 14. CDR3 length equals 20 residues.

This clone occurred once. This chain joins TRBV6-5 and TRBJ2-5; possibly TRBD2 for D (6 bases). Between the trimmed V and J ends, which lost 7 bases and 12 bases, there was a span of 15 bases. The CDR3 contains 11 residues. Per the germline V gene, CDR1 is MNHEY and CDR2 is SVGAGI. This CDR3 is CASKTAGGEYF. The DNA of the CDR3 is TGTGCCAGCAAAACGGCCGGCGGGGAGTACTTC.

This chain joins TRBV5-1 and TRBJ1-4; 7 bases are shared with TRBD1. V lost 5 bases, J lost 7 bases, and 11 bases stayed unmatched. This CDR3 region has 15 residues. In germline, CDR1 is SGHRS, CDR2 YFSETQ. CDR3 bases: TGCGCCAGCAGTTTAGACAGGGTGTCTGGTGAAAAACTGTTTTTT. This encodes CASSLDRVSGEKLFF.

The chain couples TRBV9 to TRBJ1-1; a weak D match, TRBD1 (5 bases). Between the trimmed V and J ends, which lost 3 bases and 2 bases, there was a span of 11 bases. Germline V gives CDR1 SGDLS, CDR2 YYNGEE. CDR3 size: 14 residues. In DNA form, the CDR3 reads TGTGCCAGCAGCGGATTACAGGTAAACACTGAAGCTTTCTTT. Translating gives CASSGLQVNTEAFF.

This rearrangement joins TRBV27 to TRBJ2-2; 9 nucleotides agree with TRBD2. CDR1 and CDR2 (germline): MNHEY, SMNVEV (reference sequence). The V gene end was trimmed by 6 bases and the J gene end by 6 bases; junction bases not matched to a gene: 8. The CDR3 is 15 residues long. The chain's CDR3 is CASSRGRARAGELFF. In nucleotides, the CDR3 is TGTGCCAGCAGCCGCGGGAGGGCGCGGGCCGGGGAGCTGTTTTTT.

This chain joins TRBV5-1 and TRBJ2-4; D might be TRBD1 (6 bases). This CDR3 is 13 amino acids long. The V and J ends lost 5 bases and 6 bases respectively, with 12 bases between them. CDR1 is SGHRS and CDR2 is YFSETQ in the germline V gene. This CDR3 reads CASSTGLLNIQYF. The CDR3 DNA follows: TGCGCCAGCAGTACAGGGCTGTTAAACATTCAGTACTTC.

The genes are TRBV28 and TRBJ2-2, with a possible D match to TRBD2 (5 bases). CDR1 MDHEN and CDR2 SYDVKM come from the germline V gene. The V and J ends lost 8 bases and 1 base respectively, with 11 bases between them. There are 14 residues in the CDR3. The CDR3 reads CASVSGLNTGELFF. CDR3 nucleotides: TGTGCCAGCGTTTCGGGATTGAACACCGGGGAGCTGTTTTTT.

The chain joins TRBV6-5 to TRBJ1-1; TRBD1 is a possible D gene (5 bases). Trimming pared 6 bases from V and 4 bases from J, leaving 18 bases between. This CDR3 is 15 amino acids long. Germline V gene sequence: CDR1 MNHEY, CDR2 SVGAGI. CDR3 DNA: TGTGCCAGCAGGGCCGGTGGGGGGGAGGTCACTGAAGCTTTCTTT. Amino acid sequence: CASRAGGGEVTEAFF.

The chain employs TRBV7-9 and TRBJ2-3; 10 bases align to TRBD2. The V and J ends lost 5 bases and 5 bases, in that order; junction bases with no gene match: 7. This CDR3 has 15 amino acids. Germline loops: CDR1 SEHNR, CDR2 FQNEAQ (reference sequence). CDR3 loop: CASSRSGRAGDTQYF. The DNA for the CDR3 is TGTGCCAGCAGCCGAAGCGGGAGGGCCGGAGATACGCAGTATTTT.

The chain employs TRBV5-5 and TRBJ2-7; D gene unclear. Germline CDR1 and CDR2: SGHKS and YYEKEE (reference sequence). V shed 4 bases and J shed 5 bases, with 13 bases lying between them. This CDR3 has 13 residues. The CDR3 DNA is TGTGCCAGCAGCCAAGAGGATCTCCACGAGCAGTACTTC. It yields the protein CASSQEDLHEQYF.

This clone appeared a single time. This rearrangement joins TRBV5-1 to TRBJ1-5, with D uncertain. There are 15 residues in the CDR3. V dropped 0 bases and J dropped 5 bases, with 12 bases sitting between them. Germline CDR1 reads SGHRS; CDR2 reads YFSETQ. CDR3 DNA: TGCGCCAGCAGCTTGGGGCCCTCCATTTATCAGCCCCAGCATTTT. Translation gives CASSLGPSIYQPQHF. The whole variable domain, remainder taken from reference TRBV5-1 and TRBJ1-5, is KAGVTQTPRYLIKTRGQQVTLSCSPISGHRSVSWYQQTPGQGLQFLFEYFSETQRNKGNFPGRFSGRQFSNSRSEMNVSTLELGDSALYLCASSLGPSIYQPQHFGDGTRLSIL.

The table lists this clone with a count of one. This chain links TRBV4-2 with TRBJ2-3; possible D gene TRBD2, 6 bases. The V gene lost 7 bases and the J gene lost 1 base, with 15 bases spanning the gap. Germline CDR1 reads LGHNA; CDR2 reads YNFKEQ. This CDR3 has 15 amino acids. CDR3 nucleotide sequence: TGTGCCAGCACTGGGGCGGGATCTGGCACAGATACGCAGTATTTT. This codes for CASTGAGSGTDTQYF.

This chain connects TRBV5-1 to TRBJ2-7; TRBD2 might be the D (5 bases). Between the trimmed V and J ends, which lost 0 bases and 0 bases, there was a span of 7 bases. CDR3 length equals 14 residues. Germline V CDR1 and CDR2: SGHRS, YFSETQ. The CDR3 nucleotides read TGCGCCAGCAGCTTGGAGCGGAACTCCTACGAGCAGTACTTC. Translating it yields CASSLERNSYEQYF.

This chain uses TRBV4-1 with TRBJ2-5; possible D gene TRBD1, 6 bases. The germline V gene has CDR1 MGHRA and CDR2 YSYEKL. Trimming left V 1 base short and J 4 bases short, with 10 bases between. The CDR3 is made up of 14 amino acids. CDR3 bases: TGCGCCAGCAGCCAAGTTGTCAGGGGAGAGACCCAGTACTTC. Residues: CASSQVVRGETQYF.

The chain has TRBV15 and TRBJ1-2; tentatively, D is TRBD1 (5 bases). The germline CDR1 and CDR2 sequences are LNHNV and YYDKDF (reference sequence). The ends were cut back, 3 bases at V and 4 bases at J, with 9 bases in the middle. CDR3 length: 13 residues. CDR3 bases: TGTGCCACCAGCAGTGGAAGGGGCTATGGCTACACCTTC. It is translated as CATSSGRGYGYTF.